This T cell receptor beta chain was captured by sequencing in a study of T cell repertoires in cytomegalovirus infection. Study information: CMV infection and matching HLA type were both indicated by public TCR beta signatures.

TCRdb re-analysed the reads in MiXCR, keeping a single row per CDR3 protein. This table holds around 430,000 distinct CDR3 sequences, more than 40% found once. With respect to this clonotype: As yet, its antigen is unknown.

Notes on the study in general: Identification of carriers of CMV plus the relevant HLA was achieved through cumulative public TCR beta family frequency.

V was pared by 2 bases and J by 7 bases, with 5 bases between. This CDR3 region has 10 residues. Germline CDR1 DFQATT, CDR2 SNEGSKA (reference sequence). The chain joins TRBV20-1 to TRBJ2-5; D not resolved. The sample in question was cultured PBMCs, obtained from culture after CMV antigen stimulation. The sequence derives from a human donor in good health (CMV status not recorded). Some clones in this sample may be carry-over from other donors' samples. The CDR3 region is CSARLGTQYF. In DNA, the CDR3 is TGCAGTGCTAGACTAGGGACCCAGTACTTC.